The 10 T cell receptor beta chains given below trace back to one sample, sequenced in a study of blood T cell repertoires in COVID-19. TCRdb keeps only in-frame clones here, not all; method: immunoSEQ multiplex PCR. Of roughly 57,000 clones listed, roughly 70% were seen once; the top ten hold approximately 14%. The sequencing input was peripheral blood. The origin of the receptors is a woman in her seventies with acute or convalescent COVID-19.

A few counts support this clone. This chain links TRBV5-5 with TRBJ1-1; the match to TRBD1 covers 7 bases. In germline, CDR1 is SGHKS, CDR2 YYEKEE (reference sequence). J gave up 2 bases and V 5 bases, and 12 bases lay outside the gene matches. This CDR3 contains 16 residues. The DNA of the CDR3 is TGTGCCAGCAGACCGGAAGGGGGCGCATATAACACTGAAGCTTTCTTT. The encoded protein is CASRPEGGAYNTEAFF.

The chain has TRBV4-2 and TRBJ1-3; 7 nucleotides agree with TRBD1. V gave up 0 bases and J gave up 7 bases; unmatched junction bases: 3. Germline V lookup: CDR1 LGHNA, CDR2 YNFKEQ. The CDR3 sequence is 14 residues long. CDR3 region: CASSQDTRGNTIYF. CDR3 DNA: TGTGCCAGCAGCCAAGATACCAGGGGGAACACCATATATTTT.

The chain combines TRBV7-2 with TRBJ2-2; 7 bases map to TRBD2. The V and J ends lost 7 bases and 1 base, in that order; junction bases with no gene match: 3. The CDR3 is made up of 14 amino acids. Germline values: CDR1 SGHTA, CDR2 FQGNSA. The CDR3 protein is CASTWGGNTGELFF. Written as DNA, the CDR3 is TGTGCCAGCACCTGGGGGGGGAACACCGGGGAGCTGTTTTTT.

CDR3 sequence: CASSQEVPGQLNAGGYTF. The CDR3 region has the DNA TGTGCCAGCAGCCAAGAAGTGCCGGGACAGTTAAATGCGGGTGGCTACACCTTC. The J gene is TRBJ1-2, the V gene TRBV3-1 (or the pseudogene TRBV3-2); 7 bases fit TRBD1. The J segment lost 7 bases and the V segment lost 0 bases, leaving 17 bases of the junction unmatched. The CDR3 is 18 amino acids. Germline CDR1 reads LGHDT; CDR2 reads YNNKEL (reference sequence).

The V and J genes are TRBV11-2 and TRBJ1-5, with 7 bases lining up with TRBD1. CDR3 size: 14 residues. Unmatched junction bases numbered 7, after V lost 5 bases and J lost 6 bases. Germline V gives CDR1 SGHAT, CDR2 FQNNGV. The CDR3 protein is CASSQTGSGQPQHF. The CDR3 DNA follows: TGTGCCAGCAGCCAGACAGGGTCTGGTCAGCCCCAGCATTTT.

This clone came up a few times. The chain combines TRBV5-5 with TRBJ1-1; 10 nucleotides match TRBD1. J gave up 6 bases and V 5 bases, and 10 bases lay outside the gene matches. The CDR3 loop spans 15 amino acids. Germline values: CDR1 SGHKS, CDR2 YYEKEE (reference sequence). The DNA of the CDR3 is TGTGCCAGCAGTCGACAGGGGGCTGAGAGGGCTGAAGCTTTCTTT. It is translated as CASSRQGAERAEAFF.

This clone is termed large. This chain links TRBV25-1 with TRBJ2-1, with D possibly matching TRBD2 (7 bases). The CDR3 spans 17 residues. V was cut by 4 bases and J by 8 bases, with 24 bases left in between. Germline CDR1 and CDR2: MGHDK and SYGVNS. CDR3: CASSGRDYQGWKDEQFF. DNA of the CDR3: TGTGCCAGCAGTGGAAGGGACTATCAGGGGTGGAAGGATGAGCAGTTCTTC.

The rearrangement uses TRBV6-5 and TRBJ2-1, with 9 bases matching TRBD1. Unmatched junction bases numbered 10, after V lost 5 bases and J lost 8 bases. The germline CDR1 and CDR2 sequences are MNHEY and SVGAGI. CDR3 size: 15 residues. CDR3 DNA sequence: TGTGCCAGCAGTCCGGGACAGGGCTCTATGGATGAGCAGTTCTTC. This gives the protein CASSPGQGSMDEQFF.

CDR3 protein: CASSLSGDYNEQFF. Written as DNA, the CDR3 is TGCGCCAGCAGCTTGTCAGGGGATTACAATGAGCAGTTCTTC. V and J are TRBV5-1 and TRBJ2-1, with D possibly TRBD1 on 6 matching bases. V dropped 1 base and J dropped 4 bases, with 9 bases sitting between them. Germline CDR1 SGHRS, CDR2 YFSETQ. This CDR3 has 14 residues.

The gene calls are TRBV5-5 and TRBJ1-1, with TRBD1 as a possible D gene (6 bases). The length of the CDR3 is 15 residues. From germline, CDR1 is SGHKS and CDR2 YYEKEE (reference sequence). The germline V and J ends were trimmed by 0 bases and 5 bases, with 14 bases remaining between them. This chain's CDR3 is CASSLVARGFTEAFF. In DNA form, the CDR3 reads TGTGCCAGCAGCTTGGTGGCCAGGGGTTTTACTGAAGCTTTCTTT.